This T cell receptor beta chain comes out of a study of T cell changes during pregnancy in multiple sclerosis. Assay used: immunoSEQ multiplex PCR; TCRdb lists only in-frame clones, some missing. The repertoire consists of approximately 40,000 clones, with roughly nine tenths occurring once and the leading ten covering roughly 0.72%. This CDR3 contains 15 residues. CDR1 SGHRS and CDR2 YFSETQ come from the germline V gene. This TCR was sampled from a female donor with multiple sclerosis, enrolled in a pregnancy study. The source material was CD4+ T cells from peripheral blood mononuclear cells, sampled in the third trimester of pregnancy. This sequence joins TRBV5-1 and TRBJ2-5, with D maybe TRBD2 (5 bases). TRBJ2-7 matches the DNA end more closely, so the J call is doubtful. CDR3 amino acids: CASSLLRPDFYEQYF. In DNA form, the CDR3 reads TGCGCCAGCAGCTTGTTGAGACCGGACTTCTACGAGCAGTACTTC.